The T cell receptor beta chain under discussion was sequenced for a study of technical replicates of blood from a few donors. Profiling relied on immunoSEQ multiplex PCR, and the TCRdb table lists in-frame clones only, not all of them. The sample has tens of thousands of clones, roughly 96% seen once. Germline loops: CDR1 MDHEN, CDR2 SYDVKM. This CDR3 has 16 residues. V was shortened by 2 bases and J by 3 bases, with 16 bases between the two germline ends. The sequencing input was T cells isolated from PBMCs. The rearrangement uses TRBV28 and TRBJ2-5, with D perhaps matching TRBD2 (6 bases). The sequence derives from a human donor in good health. CDR3 sequence: CASSLRGGVAKETQYF. For the CDR3, the DNA is TGTGCCAGCAGTTTAAGGGGCGGGGTAGCGAAAGAGACCCAGTACTTC.